These T cell receptor beta chains were read from a single sample in a study of T cell responses to AZD1222 COVID-19 vaccine. Data came from immunoSEQ multiplex PCR; TCRdb stores just in-frame clones and leaves some out. The sample includes under 200,000 clones, 90% to 95% seen only once; the top ten take about 4.2%. Material: peripheral blood, obtained on day 0 of AZD1222 vaccination. Every receptor here comes from an adult in good health. Each CDR3 is given with its conserved first and last residue. A D gene is named only where the DNA matches it firmly. Expanded clones get a size class; other rows say once, few or many, or leave the size out.

clone size	D gene	J gene	CDR3 length	V gene	CDR3 DNA	CDR3 protein
.	.	TRBJ1-6	14	TRBV5-6	TGTGCCAGCAGCTTGGGCCGGCAGAATTCACCCCTCCACTTT	CASSLGRQNSPLHF
.	TRBD1	TRBJ1-4	16	TRBV25-1	TGTGCCAGCAGTGACCCGGGACAGGCAACTAATGAAAAACTGTTTTTT	CASSDPGQATNEKLFF
few	.	TRBJ1-3	9	TRBV19	TGTGCCAACTTCTGGGGTATATATTTT	CANFWGIYF
.	.	TRBJ2-5	11	TRBV19	TGTGCCAGCGGACGCCAAGAGACCCAGTACTTC	CASGRQETQYF
.	.	TRBJ1-1	15	TRBV7-8	TGTGCCAGCAGCTTAGCGCTTGACGGGGGAACTGAAGCTTTCTTT	CASSLALDGGTEAFF
.	.	TRBJ2-1	14	TRBV5-4	TGTGCCAGCAGCTTTTCGGGTGACTACAATGAGCAGTTCTTC	CASSFSGDYNEQFF
.	TRBD2	TRBJ2-5	14	TRBV4-1	TGCGCCAGCAGCCAAGCAGCGGGGCAAGAGACCCAGTACTTC	CASSQAAGQETQYF
once	TRBD1	TRBJ1-1	13	TRBV11-2	TGTGCCAGCAGCCAACGGACAGGGACTGAAGCTTTCTTT	CASSQRTGTEAFF
.	.	TRBJ1-6	14	TRBV6-5	TGTGCCAGCAGTTACTCGTATGAGAATTCACCCCTCCACTTT	CASSYSYENSPLHF
.	.	TRBJ1-1	14	TRBV25-1	TGTGCCAGCAGTGAAATACCTGAGGGCACTGAAGCTTTCTTT	CASSEIPEGTEAFF
once	TRBD2	TRBJ2-3	15	TRBV2	TGTGCCTCACCTCCGCCCGGGAGGGCCTCGGATACGCAGTATTTT	CASPPPGRASDTQYF
.	.	TRBJ1-2	11	TRBV3-1/TRBV3-2	TGTGCCAGCAGCCAAGGCGGGGTTGGCACCTTC	CASSQGGVGTF
.	.	TRBJ1-6	11	TRBV29-1	TGCCGCAGTGGGGGGCGGTCACCCCTCCACTTT	CRSGGRSPLHF
.	.	TRBJ1-5	14	TRBV6-2/TRBV6-3	TGTGCCAGCAGTTCGACAGTTAGCAATCAGCCCCAGCATTTT	CASSSTVSNQPQHF
.	.	TRBJ2-3	13	TRBV29-1	TGCAGCGTTGAACAGGCAGTCCAGAGGACGCAGTATTTT	CSVEQAVQRTQYF
once	TRBD1	TRBJ2-2	17	TRBV2	TGTGCCAGCAGACCTCCAGTTGGGACAGCGAACACCGGGGAGCTGTTTTTT	CASRPPVGTANTGELFF
.	.	TRBJ2-3	14	TRBV5-1	TGCGCCAGCAGCTTGGCTAGCGTTGAAGATACGCAGTATTTT	CASSLASVEDTQYF
.	TRBD2	TRBJ2-5	16	TRBV27	TGTGCCAGCAGTCCGTGGACTAGCCCTGCCCAAGAGACCCAGTACTTC	CASSPWTSPAQETQYF
.	.	TRBJ2-7	16	TRBV19	TGTGCCAGTAGTACCCTGGGGGCGGACGGAACCTACGAGCAGTACTTC	CASSTLGADGTYEQYF
once	.	TRBJ1-5	15	TRBV5-1	TGCGCCAGCAGCCCCCGACCTGGGATAAATCAGCCCCAGCATTTT	CASSPRPGINQPQHF
.	.	TRBJ2-5	15	TRBV6-5	TGTGCCAGCAGTTATATGACAGCTAGACAAGAGACCCAGTACTTC	CASSYMTARQETQYF
.	.	TRBJ1-1	13	TRBV10-3	TGTGCCATCAGCCGGACAGATAACACTGAAGCTTTCTTT	CAISRTDNTEAFF
.	TRBD1	TRBJ1-1	13	TRBV6-5	TGTGCCAGCACAGACAGGGTATACACTGAAGCTTTCTTT	CASTDRVYTEAFF
.	.	TRBJ2-1	13	TRBV10-1	TGCGCCAGCAGAACTAGTTTGGACAATGAGCAGTTCTTC	CASRTSLDNEQFF
.	.	TRBJ1-4	14	TRBV15	TGTGCCACCAGCAGAGGGGACGGTGGTGAAAAACTGTTTTTT	CATSRGDGGEKLFF
.	.	TRBJ1-2	12	TRBV24-1	TGTGCCACCAGTGTAGGCAACTCTGGCTACACCTTC	CATSVGNSGYTF
.	TRBD2	TRBJ2-1	16	TRBV19	TGTGCCAGTAGTCTCTCCACTAGCGGGAGTTTTCATGAGCAGTTCTTC	CASSLSTSGSFHEQFF
.	.	TRBJ1-6	15	TRBV19	TGTGCCAGTAGTAGGGGACTTCTCCCTAATTCACCCCTCCACTTT	CASSRGLLPNSPLHF
once	.	TRBJ2-1	15	TRBV20-1	TGCAGTGCTAGTTTTAGCTTGCAAACCTACAATGAGCAGTTCTTC	CSASFSLQTYNEQFF
once	.	TRBJ1-1	12	TRBV2	TGTGCCATCCCGGACTGGAACACTGAAGCTTTCTTT	CAIPDWNTEAFF
.	TRBD1	TRBJ2-3	14	TRBV19	TGTGCCAGTACCCGGGACAGGGGCGCAGATACGCAGTATTTT	CASTRDRGADTQYF
.	TRBD1	TRBJ1-2	15	TRBV7-6	TGTGCCAGCAGCTTAGACCAGACAGGGCATGTTGGCTACACCTTC	CASSLDQTGHVGYTF
.	.	TRBJ2-4	14	TRBV19	TGTGCCAGTAAACCCGGATCGAACAAAAACATTCAGTACTTC	CASKPGSNKNIQYF
.	.	TRBJ2-1	13	TRBV6-5	TGTGCCAGCACAGGGGACCAGTACAATGAGCAGTTCTTC	CASTGDQYNEQFF
.	.	TRBJ2-4	16	TRBV27	TGTGCCAGCAGTCCGATAAGGTTTGAGGACAAAAACATTCAGTACTTC	CASSPIRFEDKNIQYF
.	.	TRBJ1-4	15	TRBV7-7	TGTGCCAGCAGCTTAGCGGGGGGGAGTAATGAAAAACTGTTTTTT	CASSLAGGSNEKLFF
.	TRBD1	TRBJ2-1	15	TRBV11-3	TGTGCCAGCAGCTACGACAGGGGCTACTACAATGAGCAGTTCTTC	CASSYDRGYYNEQFF
.	TRBD1	TRBJ1-1	16	TRBV5-1	TGCGCCAGCAGCTCACAGGGGATTCACTTGAACGCTGAAGCTTTCTTT	CASSSQGIHLNAEAFF
.	TRBD1	TRBJ1-2	15	TRBV6-1	TGTGCCAGCAGTGATATTTGGGACAGCAACTATGGCTACACCTTC	CASSDIWDSNYGYTF
.	.	TRBJ1-1	13	TRBV12-3/TRBV12-4	TGTGCCAGCAGTTTCTGGGGTCGCACTGAAGCTTTCTTT	CASSFWGRTEAFF
.	TRBD2	TRBJ2-7	15	TRBV19	TGTGCCAGTAGAATCGCGGGGACTAGCGGATACGAGCAGTACTTC	CASRIAGTSGYEQYF
.	TRBD1	TRBJ2-2	16	TRBV5-1	TGCGCCAGCACCGGTTTCGGGACAGCTGACACCGGGGAGCTGTTTTTT	CASTGFGTADTGELFF
.	.	TRBJ2-5	14	TRBV4-1	TGCGCCAGCAGCCAAGTGGGGGCCCAAGAGACCCAGTACTTC	CASSQVGAQETQYF
.	.	TRBJ1-2	12	TRBV6-5	TGTGCCAGCTACAGGTTGGACTATGGCTACACCTTC	CASYRLDYGYTF
.	.	TRBJ1-2	13	TRBV3-1/TRBV3-2	TGTGCCAGCAGCCAAGCGCGGTCCTATGGCTACACCTTC	CASSQARSYGYTF
.	.	TRBJ1-3	14	TRBV6-5	TGTGCCAGTTCCTTCGGGAGTGAAGGAAACACCATATATTTT	CASSFGSEGNTIYF
.	TRBD1	TRBJ1-6	15	TRBV5-1	TGCGCCAGCAGACCAGGGGGCGCATCGGGGTCACCCCTCCACTTT	CASRPGGASGSPLHF
.	.	TRBJ2-2	13	TRBV15	TGTGCCACCAGCAGTCGGCTCAGCGGGGAGCTGTTTTTT	CATSSRLSGELFF
.	.	TRBJ1-2	13	TRBV2	TGTGCCAGCAGTGAGGAGGGAGGCTATGGCTACACCTTC	CASSEEGGYGYTF
.	TRBD1	TRBJ2-1	12	TRBV7-9	TGTGCCAGCCGACCCGGGACAGGGTTTCTGTTCTTC	CASRPGTGFLFF
.	.	TRBJ1-1	13	TRBV7-9	TGTGCCAGCAGCCCGGACCTGTACACTGAAGCTTTCTTT	CASSPDLYTEAFF
.	.	TRBJ1-4	13	TRBV12-3/TRBV12-4	TGTGCCAGCAGTTTGATCGTTCGGGAAAAACTGTTTTTT	CASSLIVREKLFF
.	.	TRBJ1-6	13	TRBV12-3/TRBV12-4	TGTGCCAGCACCTCGGGGGGGGATTCACCCCTCCACTTT	CASTSGGDSPLHF
few	.	TRBJ1-2	12	TRBV23-1	TGCGCCAGCAGTCAAGAGAAGTATGGCTACACCTTC	CASSQEKYGYTF